This T cell receptor (beta chain) was obtained from a study of regulatory T cells in long-lasting Graves disease. This CDR3 region has 15 residues. From germline, CDR1 is MNHEY and CDR2 SVGEGT. With V trimmed by 2 bases and J by 7 bases, 5 bases remained unmatched. The sample's time point: persistent/refractory GD, antithyroid drugs over 5 years with positive TRAb. Making the TCR library involved RNA that had been extracted from PBMCs. Building the TCR beta libraries relied on iRepertoire HTBI primers, and CDR3 regions underwent Arm-PCR. In TCRdb, the multiplex PCR reads were re-called with MiXCR into one record per CDR3 protein. The data hold almost 350,000 distinct CDR3 sequences, with around 20% observed a single time. Ten or more counts support this clonotype.

The sequences come from peripheral blood mononuclear cells (PBMCs), collected when the disease was refractory, from a patient treated with antithyroid drugs. The chain is built from TRBV6-2 or TRBV6-3 and TRBJ1-6; 7 bases match TRBD1. This TCR was recovered from a female donor with Graves disease. The CDR3 region is CASSYGQGVNSPLHF. As DNA, the CDR3 is TGTGCCAGCAGTTACGGGCAGGGGGTCAATTCACCCCTCCACTTT.